This TCR beta chain was profiled in a study of cytomegalovirus exposure and HLA in healthy donors. This CDR3 region has 13 residues. Trimming cost V 6 bases and J 8 bases, with 13 bases left between them. Germline CDR1 MDHEN, CDR2 SYDVKM. PCR used 60 Vbeta primers and 13 Jbeta primers. The protocol was immunoSEQ multiplex PCR, while the TCRdb copy is restricted to in-frame clones and leaves out a portion. The sample includes around 150,000 clones, roughly four fifths of them seen just once. This chain connects TRBV28 to TRBJ1-4; D is unresolved. This clonotype was sampled from a woman aged 40 to 49 in good health and CMV-seronegative. The sequenced sample was PBMCs. CDR3 in amino acids: CASRPGSGEKLFF. Written as DNA, the CDR3 is TGTGCCAGCAGGCCGGGGAGCGGAGAAAAACTGTTTTTT.